One and the same sample provided the 20 T cell receptor beta chains below, sequenced in a study of T-cell reconstitution after alpha-beta-depleted transplantation in children. Using unique molecular identifiers, the investigators prepared the TCRbeta library. One entry per CDR3 protein, called by TCRdb with MiXCR from the PCR reads. The sample lists roughly 500,000 distinct CDR3 sequences, around a third occurring once. This specimen consisted of PBMCs from the stem cell graft donor, obtained from the stem cell graft. These receptors were obtained from a human donor who donated a stem cell graft to a child with aplastic anemia.

Only a few counts were recorded for this clonotype. V gene TRBV12-3 or TRBV12-4 combines with J gene TRBJ1-1; D gene uncertain. The CDR3 extends over 15 amino acids. With 3 bases removed from V and 4 bases from J, the gap between germline ends came to 15 bases. The CDR3 DNA sequence: TGTGCCAGCAGTTTTCGGGGTACGAGAAGCACTGAAGCTTTCTTT. Amino acid sequence: CASSFRGTRSTEAFF.

The chain employs TRBV19 and TRBJ2-7, with 7 bases aligning to TRBD2. The CDR3 has 17 amino acids. V trimming: 6 bases; J trimming: 1 base; junction bases outside the gene matches: 15. The germline gives CDR1 LNHDA, CDR2 SQIVND (reference sequence). CDR3 DNA: TGTGCCAGTAGCGTATCCAGCGGGACGACTAGGTCCTACGAGCAGTACTTC. Amino acid sequence: CASSVSSGTTRSYEQYF.

The V call is TRBV7-9, the J call TRBJ1-2, with D maybe TRBD1 (5 bases). Germline-derived CDR1 and CDR2 are SEHNR and FQNEAQ (reference sequence). Trimming shortened V by 5 bases and J by 0 bases, and 13 bases separated the two germline ends. CDR3 length: 15 residues. CDR3 nucleotide sequence: TGTGCCAGCAGCCCCCGAACGGGACCTAACTATGGCTACACCTTC. As protein: CASSPRTGPNYGYTF.

This clonotype was recorded at least ten times. V and J are TRBV7-2 and TRBJ1-6, with a tentative D call TRBD1 (6 bases). The CDR3 covers 15 residues. The germline V and J ends were trimmed by 6 bases and 10 bases, with 19 bases remaining between them. The V gene's germline CDR1 is SGHTA and CDR2 FQGNSA. The CDR3 DNA reads as TGTGCCAGCAGACCAGGGGTCGGTAGGGAATCACCCCTCCACTTT. Encoded protein: CASRPGVGRESPLHF.

A few counts support this clonotype. CDR3 DNA sequence: TGCAGCGGGGGTGGGACAGCGAACACTGAAGCTTTCTTT. It is translated as CSGGGTANTEAFF. The V and J genes are TRBV29-1 and TRBJ1-1, with 7 positions matching TRBD1. The V gene's germline CDR1 is SQVTM and CDR2 ANQGSEA. Germline trimming cut 7 bases from V and 1 base from J; bases unmatched to any gene: 6. The CDR3 contains 13 residues.

This clonotype was counted a few times. V gene TRBV29-1 combines with J gene TRBJ1-2; D not certain. V was trimmed by 2 bases and J by 4 bases, leaving 14 bases between them. The CDR3 consists of 14 residues. Germline-derived CDR1 and CDR2 are SQVTM and ANQGSEA. For the CDR3, the DNA is TGCAGCGTTGAAAAAGACGGTGCGAGCTATGGCTACACCTTC. Translation gives CSVEKDGASYGYTF.

This clonotype was recorded a few times. The chain couples TRBV20-1 to TRBJ1-3; no clear D. This CDR3 spans 15 amino acids. Germline V CDR1 and CDR2: DFQATT, SNEGSKA (reference sequence). V gave up 5 bases and J gave up 0 bases, with 14 bases separating them. In nucleotides, the CDR3 is TGCAGTGCTTCCCCTTCGGCGAGCTCTGGAAACACCATATATTTT. This encodes CSASPSASSGNTIYF.

This clonotype has just a few counts. This chain uses TRBV29-1 with TRBJ2-7; D is unclear. Germline V lookup: CDR1 SQVTM, CDR2 ANQGSEA. V dropped 4 bases and J dropped 1 base, with 8 bases sitting between them. The CDR3 has 12 residues. CDR3 DNA sequence: TGCAGCGTTGTCTCTTCGTCCTACGAGCAGTACTTC. Encoded protein: CSVVSSSYEQYF.

The rearrangement uses TRBV6-1 and TRBJ2-1, with 11 bases lining up with TRBD2. The V gene's germline CDR1 is MNHNS and CDR2 SASEGT. This CDR3 is 17 amino acids long. The junction had 10 bases not matched to a gene; V was cut back by 2 bases and J by 7 bases. Here the CDR3 reads CASSEFLTSGIGNEQFF. CDR3 DNA sequence: TGTGCCAGCAGTGAATTTTTGACTAGCGGGATTGGGAATGAGCAGTTCTTC.

This clonotype showed up just a few times. This rearrangement joins TRBV20-1 to TRBJ2-1, with 10 bases identical to TRBD2. Losses at the gene ends were 1 base for V and 7 bases for J; bases not matched to a gene: 10. Germline-derived CDR1 and CDR2 are DFQATT and SNEGSKA (reference sequence). The CDR3 length is 16 residues. The CDR3: CSARGLAGADRNEQFF. As DNA, the CDR3 is TGCAGTGCTAGAGGGCTAGCGGGGGCGGATAGAAATGAGCAGTTCTTC.

Only a few counts were recorded for this clonotype. The V gene is TRBV27, the J gene TRBJ2-1; D is perhaps TRBD2 (6 bases). In germline, CDR1 is MNHEY, CDR2 SMNVEV (reference sequence). V was pared by 7 bases and J by 10 bases, with 17 bases between. This CDR3 is 13 amino acids long. The CDR3 reads CASNSMGGGEQFF. CDR3 nucleotide sequence: TGTGCCAGCAATTCTATGGGGGGTGGGGAGCAGTTCTTC.

The chain is built from TRBV24-1 and TRBJ2-1, with TRBD2 matching 10 bases. CDR3 length equals 17 residues. With V trimmed by 4 bases and J by 8 bases, 13 bases remained unmatched. Germline V gene data show CDR1 as KGHDR and CDR2 as SFDVKD. In nucleotides, the CDR3 is TGTGCCACCAGTGACCCAGAGATTAGCGGGAGGCCATATGAGCAGTTCTTC. It encodes CATSDPEISGRPYEQFF.

V gene TRBV5-1 combines with J gene TRBJ2-7; no clear D. The ends were cut back, 4 bases at V and 0 bases at J, with 8 bases in the middle. Germline-derived CDR1 and CDR2 are SGHRS and YFSETQ. This CDR3 region has 13 residues. The DNA for the CDR3 is TGCGCCAGCAGCATCACTGGCTCCTACGAGCAGTACTTC. Amino acids: CASSITGSYEQYF. Full variable domain (remainder filled in from reference TRBV5-1 and TRBJ2-7): KAGVTQTPRYLIKTRGQQVTLSCSPISGHRSVSWYQQTPGQGLQFLFEYFSETQRNKGNFPGRFSGRQFSNSRSEMNVSTLELGDSALYLCASSITGSYEQYFGPGTRLTVT.

The chain uses TRBV2 and TRBJ1-5, with D unclear. In germline, CDR1 is SNHLY, CDR2 FYNNEI. The ends were cut back, 5 bases at V and 4 bases at J, with 21 bases in the middle. The CDR3 has 17 residues. The CDR3 nucleotides read TGTGCCAGCAGTATATGGGGAGGGCTCAATGGGAATCAGCCCCAGCATTTT. This sequence encodes CASSIWGGLNGNQPQHF. Full variable domain (remainder filled in from reference TRBV2 and TRBJ1-5): EPEVTQTPSHQVTQMGQEVILRCVPISNHLYFYWYRQILGQKVEFLVSFYNNEISEKSEIFDDQFSVERPDGSNFTLKIRSTKLEDSAMYFCASSIWGGLNGNQPQHFGDGTRLSIL.

The gene calls are TRBV20-1 and TRBJ2-1, with 16 bases identical to TRBD2. The germline gives CDR1 DFQATT, CDR2 SNEGSKA (reference sequence). V gave up 3 bases and J gave up 6 bases; unmatched junction bases: 5. The CDR3 has 16 residues. The CDR3 nucleotides are TGCAGTGCTAGGGGGACTAGCGGGAGGGGGGGCAATGAGCAGTTCTTC. This sequence encodes CSARGTSGRGGNEQFF.

There are a few counts of this clonotype. The rearrangement links TRBV20-1 to TRBJ2-5; no reliable D call. Trimming left V 2 bases short and J 2 bases short, with 15 bases between. This CDR3 is 15 amino acids long. Per the germline V gene, CDR1 is DFQATT and CDR2 is SNEGSKA (reference sequence). Here the CDR3 reads CSARIPGTYQETQYF. The CDR3 DNA reads as TGCAGTGCTAGAATACCCGGTACTTATCAAGAGACCCAGTACTTC.

The rearrangement uses TRBV5-1 and TRBJ2-3; 7 nucleotides line up with TRBD2. The CDR3 is 13 residues long. The V gene end was trimmed by 9 bases and the J gene end by 5 bases; junction bases not matched to a gene: 9. Germline V CDR1 and CDR2: SGHRS, YFSETQ. In DNA, the CDR3 is TGCGCCACCACGGCGGGAGTGGGAGATACGCAGTATTTT. It specifies CATTAGVGDTQYF.

V is TRBV19 and J is TRBJ2-2, with 10 bases matching TRBD1. Germline assignment: CDR1 LNHDA and CDR2 SQIVND (reference sequence). The J segment lost 6 bases and the V segment lost 5 bases, leaving 9 bases of the junction unmatched. CDR3 length equals 16 residues. CDR3: CASSPQTGGVAGELFF. The CDR3 DNA reads as TGTGCCAGTAGTCCCCAGACAGGGGGCGTTGCCGGGGAGCTGTTTTTT.

This chain uses TRBV20-1 with TRBJ2-4, with TRBD2 matching over 14 bases. The trim removed 6 bases at V and 8 bases at J, leaving 9 bases unmatched. This CDR3 is built from 15 residues. The germline gives CDR1 DFQATT, CDR2 SNEGSKA (reference sequence). CDR3 nucleotides: TGCAGTGCGCCGACTAGCGGGAGGGCCGGGTACATTCAGTACTTC. Translated, it gives CSAPTSGRAGYIQYF.

V gene TRBV7-8 combines with J gene TRBJ2-1; no clear D gene. CDR1 and CDR2 from the germline V gene are SGHVS and FQNEAQ. V was cut by 0 bases and J by 6 bases, with 12 bases left in between. CDR3 length: 15 residues. Here the CDR3 DNA reads TGTGCCAGCAGCTTAGCCCGGCCGCTTTCCAATGAGCAGTTCTTC. This sequence encodes CASSLARPLSNEQFF. Full variable domain (missing parts from reference TRBV7-8 and TRBJ2-1): GAGVSQSPRYKVAKRGQDVALRCDPISGHVSLFWYQQALGQGPEFLTYFQNEAQLDKSGLPSDRFFAERPEGSVSTLKIQRTQQEDSAVYLCASSLARPLSNEQFFGPGTRLTVL.